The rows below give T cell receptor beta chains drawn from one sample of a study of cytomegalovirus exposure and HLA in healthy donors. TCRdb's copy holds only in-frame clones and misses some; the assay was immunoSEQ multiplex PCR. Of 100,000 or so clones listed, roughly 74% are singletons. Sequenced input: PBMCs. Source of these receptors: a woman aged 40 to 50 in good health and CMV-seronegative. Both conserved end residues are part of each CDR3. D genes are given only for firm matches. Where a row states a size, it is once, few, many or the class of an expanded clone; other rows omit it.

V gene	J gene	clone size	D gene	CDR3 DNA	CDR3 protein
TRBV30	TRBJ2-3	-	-	TGTGCCTGGAGAATTCCTACAGGGTCCGATACGCAGTATTTT	CAWRIPTGSDTQYF
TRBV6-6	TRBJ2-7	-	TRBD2	TGTGCCAGCAGTTACGGGGGGGGAGGAACCTACGAGCAGTACTTC	CASSYGGGGTYEQYF
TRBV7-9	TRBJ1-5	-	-	TGTGCCAGCAGCTTAGATCAGGGAACACCTCAGCCCCAGCATTTT	CASSLDQGTPQPQHF
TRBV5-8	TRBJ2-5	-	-	TGTGCCAGCGGATTTAGGGGAGGCGAGACCCAGTACTTC	CASGFRGGETQYF
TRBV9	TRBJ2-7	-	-	TGTGCCAGCAGCGTAGCCGTTTCCTGGCTCGACGAGCAGTACTTC	CASSVAVSWLDEQYF
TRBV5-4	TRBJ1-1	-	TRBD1	TGTGCCAGCACCTGGGACAGGGGGACTGAAGCTTTCTTT	CASTWDRGTEAFF
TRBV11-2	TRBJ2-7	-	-	TGTGCCAGCAGTTCTCAGGAAAACTACGAGCAGTACTTC	CASSSQENYEQYF
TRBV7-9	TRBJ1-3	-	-	TGTGCCAGCAGCTTAGGAGGCAGAACCTCTGGAAACACCATATATTTT	CASSLGGRTSGNTIYF
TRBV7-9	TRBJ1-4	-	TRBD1	TGTTCCAGCAGCTTCGACAGGGGGGCTGAAAAACTGTTTTTT	CSSSFDRGAEKLFF
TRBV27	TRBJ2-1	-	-	TGTGCCAGCAGTGTCCCTCCTAATGAGCAGTTCTTC	CASSVPPNEQFF
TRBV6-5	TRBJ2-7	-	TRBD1	TGTGCCAGCAGACGCGCCAGCCAGGGGGCGGGGGAGCAGTACTTC	CASRRASQGAGEQYF
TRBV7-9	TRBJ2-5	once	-	TGTGCCAGCAGCCCAACAACCGACAGCCAAGAGACCCAGTACTTC	CASSPTTDSQETQYF
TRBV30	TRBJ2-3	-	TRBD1	TGTGCCTGGACCGGGACAGGGACAGATACGCAGTATTTT	CAWTGTGTDTQYF
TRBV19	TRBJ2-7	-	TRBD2	TGTGCCAGTATGGGTGCTAGGACTAGCGGTGCTGACGAGCAGTACTTC	CASMGARTSGADEQYF
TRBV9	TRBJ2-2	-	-	TGTGCCAGCGGCAATAGTCCAGGGCTTCCCCACACCGGGGAGCTGTTTTTT	CASGNSPGLPHTGELFF
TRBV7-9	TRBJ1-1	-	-	TGTGCCAGCAGCTCCCTGATGGGAGGGAGCACTGAAGCTTTCTTT	CASSSLMGGSTEAFF
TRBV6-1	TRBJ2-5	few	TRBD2	TGTGCCAGCAGTGAGGGACTAGTGGGAGAGACCCAGTACTTC	CASSEGLVGETQYF
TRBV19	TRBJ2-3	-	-	TGTGCCAGTACGGCAGGTCTTAGCACAGATACGCAGTATTTT	CASTAGLSTDTQYF
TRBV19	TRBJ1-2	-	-	TGTGCCAGTAGTATAGTGAACAGGGATAACTATGGCTACACCTTC	CASSIVNRDNYGYTF
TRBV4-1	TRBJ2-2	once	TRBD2	TGCGCCAGCAGCCAAGAAGCGGGGGCGAACACCGGGGAGCTGTTTTTT	CASSQEAGANTGELFF
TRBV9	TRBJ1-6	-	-	TGTGCCAGCAGCGTAGCGGGGACTCATAATTCCCCCCTCCACTTT	CASSVAGTHNSPLHF
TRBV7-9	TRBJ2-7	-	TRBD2	TGTGCCAGCAGCTGGCCGGGGGGGAACGAGCAGTACTTC	CASSWPGGNEQYF
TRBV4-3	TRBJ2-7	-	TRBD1	TGCGCCAGCAGCCCTTCTCGACAGGGTGGCTACGAGCAGTACTTC	CASSPSRQGGYEQYF
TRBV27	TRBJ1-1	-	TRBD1	TGTGCCAGCAGTTTATCAGGGGGCTACACTGAAGCTTTCTTT	CASSLSGGYTEAFF
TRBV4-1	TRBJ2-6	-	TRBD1	TGCGCCAGCAGACCCGGACAGGCTTTCTCTGGGGCCAACGTCCTGACTTTC	CASRPGQAFSGANVLTF
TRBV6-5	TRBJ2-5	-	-	TGTGCCAGCAGACTAGGCCTCCAAGAGACCCAGTACTTC	CASRLGLQETQYF
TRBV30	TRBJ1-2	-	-	TGTGCCTGGAGACCGGCGGGGGGAGGCTACACCTTC	CAWRPAGGGYTF
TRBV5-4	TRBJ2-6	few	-	TGCGCCAGCAGCCAAGTATCAGGAACTGGGGCCAACGTCCTGACTTTC	CASSQVSGTGANVLTF
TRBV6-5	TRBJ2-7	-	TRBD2	TGTGCCAGCAGTTTTACCGGGACTAACACCTACGAGCAGTACTTC	CASSFTGTNTYEQYF
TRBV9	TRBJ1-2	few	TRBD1	TGTGCCAGCAGCCCGGGGACAGGGCGTGACTATGGCTACACCTTC	CASSPGTGRDYGYTF
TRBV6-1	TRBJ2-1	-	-	TGTGCCAGCAGCGAACGGAGTGGTGGTGAGCAGTTCTTC	CASSERSGGEQFF
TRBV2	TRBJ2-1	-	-	TGTGCCAGCAGTGGCCCCGGGGGGCTTGATGAGCAGTTCTTC	CASSGPGGLDEQFF
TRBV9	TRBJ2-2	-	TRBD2	TGTGCCAGCAGCCTCGGGACTAGCGGGTCTCCCGGGGAGCTGTTTTTT	CASSLGTSGSPGELFF
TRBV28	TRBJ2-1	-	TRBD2	TGTGCCAGCAGTTACGGGACTAGCGGAAGCTCCTACAATGAGCAGTTCTTC	CASSYGTSGSSYNEQFF
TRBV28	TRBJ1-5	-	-	TGTGCCAGCAGACACAGTTTCGGGAACGGACAGCCCCAGCATTTT	CASRHSFGNGQPQHF
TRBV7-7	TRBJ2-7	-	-	TGTGCTAGCAGCTTTTTTATCTACGAGCAGTACTTC	CASSFFIYEQYF
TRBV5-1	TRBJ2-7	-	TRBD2	TGCGCCAGCAGCCACGGGACTAGCGGCCGCATTACCTACGAGCAGTACTTC	CASSHGTSGRITYEQYF
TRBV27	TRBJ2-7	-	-	TGTGCCAGCGGGGAATCGGGACACCCCTACGAGCAGTACTTC	CASGESGHPYEQYF
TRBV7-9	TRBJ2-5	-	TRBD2	TGTGCCAGCAGCTCCCCTGGGACTAGCGGCTATAACCAAGAGACCCAGTACTTC	CASSSPGTSGYNQETQYF
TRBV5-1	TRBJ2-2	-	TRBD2	TGCGCCAGCAGCTTCGGGACTAGCGGGAAAAACACCGGGGAGCTGTTTTTT	CASSFGTSGKNTGELFF
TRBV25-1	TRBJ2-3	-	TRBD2	TGTGCCACCATAGCGGGAGGGATTGATACGCAGTATTTT	CATIAGGIDTQYF
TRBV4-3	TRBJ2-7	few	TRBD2	TGCGCCAGCAGCCAAGATATCGCGGGGGGGAGGTACGAGCAGTACTTC	CASSQDIAGGRYEQYF
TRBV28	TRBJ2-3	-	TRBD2	TGTGCCAGCAGTTTGGCGGGAGCGCGTACAGATACGCAGTATTTT	CASSLAGARTDTQYF
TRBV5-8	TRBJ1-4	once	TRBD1	TGTGCCAGCAGCTTACGGGGGACAGGGAATGAAAAACTGTTTTTT	CASSLRGTGNEKLFF
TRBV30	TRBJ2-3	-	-	TGTGCCTGGTTTTTCGGTAGCACAGATACGCAGTATTTT	CAWFFGSTDTQYF
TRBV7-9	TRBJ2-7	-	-	TGTGCCAGCAGCCTACACACAGGGTTTATCGCCTACGAGCAGTACTTC	CASSLHTGFIAYEQYF
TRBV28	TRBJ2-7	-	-	TGTGCCAGCAGTTTGTTTACAGGGAGACGCCCCTACGAGCAGTACTTC	CASSLFTGRRPYEQYF
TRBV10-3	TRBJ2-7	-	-	TGTGCCATCAGTGAGTCGGCCGGGACTTACGAGCAGTACTTC	CAISESAGTYEQYF
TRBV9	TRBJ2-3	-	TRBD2	TGTGCCAGCAGCGTAGTAGCGGGAGCCACAGATACGCAGTATTTT	CASSVVAGATDTQYF
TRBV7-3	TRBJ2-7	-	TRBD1	TGTGCCAGCAGCCCAACCGGACAGGGTTCCTACGAGCAGTACTTC	CASSPTGQGSYEQYF
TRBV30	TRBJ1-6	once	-	TGTGCCTGGAGGACTCGGGACAACAATTCACCCCTCCACTTT	CAWRTRDNNSPLHF
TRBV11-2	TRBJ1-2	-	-	TGTGCCAGCAGCCCCGGAGAGGGCTACACCTTC	CASSPGEGYTF
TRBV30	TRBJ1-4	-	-	TGTGCCTGGAGGGGGACACCCGTGGGGGAAAAACTGTTTTTT	CAWRGTPVGEKLFF
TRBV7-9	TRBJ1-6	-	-	TGTGCCAGCAGCTCGACAGGTATCGCTAATTCACCCCTCCACTTT	CASSSTGIANSPLHF
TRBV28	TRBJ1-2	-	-	TGTGCCAGCAGTTTTCGTCCCCAGGGCCACGGCTACACCTTC	CASSFRPQGHGYTF
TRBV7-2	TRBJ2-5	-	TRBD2	TGTGCCAGCAGCTTAGGGGCGCGGGGGGGCGGGCAAGAGACCCAGTACTTC	CASSLGARGGGQETQYF
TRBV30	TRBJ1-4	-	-	TGTGCCTGGGGCAAGGGGAGGGGTGAAAAACTGTTTTTT	CAWGKGRGEKLFF